This T cell receptor (beta chain) was observed in a study of blood T cell repertoires in COVID-19. Looking at the study overall: Italy, Spain and the United States were the sources of the convalescent and acute COVID-19 samples.

V was trimmed by 2 bases and J by 5 bases, leaving 10 bases between them. This CDR3 contains 14 residues. CDR1 is ENHRY, CDR2 SYGVKD, per germline. The table came from immunoSEQ multiplex PCR; TCRdb's copy has only in-frame clones and leaves some out. The sample consists of 150,000 to 200,000 clones, approximately 86% of them appearing once. Input material: peripheral blood. The source of this sequence is a man aged 60-69 years with acute or convalescent COVID-19. The V and J genes are TRBV10-3 and TRBJ2-4, with D possibly TRBD2 on 6 matching bases. The DNA for the CDR3 is TGTGCCATCAGTGAGAGGACGGGGGAAAACATTCAGTACTTC. The encoded protein is CAISERTGENIQYF.